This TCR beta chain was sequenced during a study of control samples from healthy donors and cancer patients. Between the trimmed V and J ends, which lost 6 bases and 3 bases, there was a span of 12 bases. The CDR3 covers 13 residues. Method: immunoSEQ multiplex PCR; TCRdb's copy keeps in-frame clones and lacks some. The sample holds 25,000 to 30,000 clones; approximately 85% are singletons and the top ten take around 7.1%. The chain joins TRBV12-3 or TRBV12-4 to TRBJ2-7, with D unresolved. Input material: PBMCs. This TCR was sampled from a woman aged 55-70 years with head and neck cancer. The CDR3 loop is CASSPPLSYEQYF. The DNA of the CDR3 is TGTGCCAGCAGCCCCCCACTCAGCTACGAGCAGTACTTC.